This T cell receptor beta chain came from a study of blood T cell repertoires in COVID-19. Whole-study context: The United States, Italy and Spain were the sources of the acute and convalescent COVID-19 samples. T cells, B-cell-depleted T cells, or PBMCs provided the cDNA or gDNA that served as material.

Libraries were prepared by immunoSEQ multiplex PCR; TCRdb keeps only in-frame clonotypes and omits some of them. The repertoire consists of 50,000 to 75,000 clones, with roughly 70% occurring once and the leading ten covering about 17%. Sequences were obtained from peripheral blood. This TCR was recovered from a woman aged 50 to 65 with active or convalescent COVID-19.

Here the CDR3 reads CASSFWPGQTYEQYF. The CDR3 DNA is TGTGCCAGCAGTTTTTGGCCGGGACAGACCTACGAGCAGTACTTC. V usage is TRBV27 and J usage is TRBJ2-7; 7 bases map to TRBD1. The CDR3 extends over 15 amino acids. Germline V gene sequence: CDR1 MNHEY, CDR2 SMNVEV (reference sequence). J gave up 2 bases and V 3 bases, and 7 bases lay outside the gene matches.